These 18 T cell receptor beta chains came from one sample sequenced in a study of blood T cell repertoires in COVID-19. Repertoires were generated with immunoSEQ multiplex PCR, while TCRdb's copy carries only in-frame clones and drops some. The table shows roughly 200,000 clones, with 88% occurring only once. Sequencing was done on a sample of peripheral blood. The receptor source for this set is a young man with active or convalescent COVID-19.

The CDR3 sequence is CASSRSGGTTDTQYF. Here the CDR3 DNA reads TGTGCCAGCAGCAGAAGCGGGGGCACCACAGATACGCAGTATTTT. J is TRBJ2-3 and V is TRBV5-4, with 8 bases identical to TRBD2. The CDR3 runs to 15 residues. After removal of 4 bases from V and 2 bases from J, the junction contained 6 bases not matched to a gene. Germline V gives CDR1 SGHNT, CDR2 YYREEE (reference sequence).

The chain is built from TRBV7-8 and TRBJ1-3; 9 positions match TRBD1. The CDR3 runs 19 residues. Trimming at V came to 5 bases and at J to 4 bases, leaving 18 bases not matched to a gene. Germline V CDR1 and CDR2: SGHVS, FQNEAQ. This CDR3 reads CASSQNGPGSGTGGNTIYF. The CDR3 DNA is TGTGCCAGCAGCCAAAATGGCCCCGGGTCCGGGACAGGGGGAAACACCATATATTTT.

The V call is TRBV7-9, the J call TRBJ2-3; D possibly corresponds to TRBD2 (6 bases). In germline, CDR1 is SEHNR, CDR2 FQNEAQ (reference sequence). Trimming left V 3 bases short and J 2 bases short, with 15 bases between. This CDR3 has 16 amino acids. The CDR3 nucleotides are TGTGCCAGCAGCTTCCTAGGAGGGAAAGACACAGATACGCAGTATTTT. Its translation: CASSFLGGKDTDTQYF.

The V gene is TRBV6-6, the J gene TRBJ1-4; D perhaps matches TRBD1 (5 bases). Trimming removed 2 bases from V and 6 bases from J, with 13 bases in between. The germline gives CDR1 MNHNY, CDR2 SVGAGI (reference sequence). CDR3 length: 15 amino acids. For the CDR3, the DNA is TGTGCCAGCAGTTACCAGGGTGGGGAAGATGAAAAACTGTTTTTT. As protein: CASSYQGGEDEKLFF.

The gene calls are TRBV3-1 (or the pseudogene TRBV3-2) and TRBJ2-1; TRBD2 aligns across 8 bases. Losses at the gene ends were 1 base for V and 7 bases for J; bases not matched to a gene: 9. CDR3 length: 16 amino acids. CDR1 and CDR2 (germline): LGHDT, YNNKEL (reference sequence). The CDR3 sequence is CASSQGRLAGRNEQFF. DNA for the CDR3: TGTGCCAGCAGCCAAGGTCGCCTAGCGGGTAGGAATGAGCAGTTCTTC.

The chain employs TRBV7-2 and TRBJ2-7; 10 bases map to TRBD2. J gave up 0 bases and V 5 bases, and 4 bases lay outside the gene matches. The CDR3 has 15 amino acids. In germline, CDR1 is SGHTA, CDR2 FQGNSA. The CDR3 region is CASSPGLALSYEQYF. CDR3 in DNA: TGTGCCAGCAGCCCGGGACTAGCGCTCTCCTACGAGCAGTACTTC.

The chain uses TRBV19 and TRBJ2-1; 12 bases are shared with TRBD2. Trimming removed 6 bases from V and 3 bases from J; junction bases left unmatched: 3. The CDR3 sequence is 15 residues long. Per germline, CDR1 LNHDA and CDR2 SQIVND (reference sequence). The CDR3 DNA sequence: TGTGCCAGTAGAGGACTAGCGGGGATCTACAATGAGCAGTTCTTC. Residues: CASRGLAGIYNEQFF.

This chain uses TRBV5-8 with TRBJ1-1; no clear D. Germline V lookup: CDR1 SGHTS, CDR2 YDEGEE. The ends were cut back, 0 bases at V and 4 bases at J, with 13 bases in the middle. This CDR3 comprises 15 residues. The CDR3 protein is CASSLGALGSTEAFF. The CDR3 region has the DNA TGTGCCAGCAGCTTGGGGGCCCTGGGGAGCACTGAAGCTTTCTTT. Full variable domain (remainder filled in from reference TRBV5-8 and TRBJ1-1): EAGVTQSPTHLIKTRGQQATLRCSPISGHTSVYWYQQALGLGLQFLLWYDEGEERNRGNFPPRFSGRQFPNYSSELNVNALELEDSALYLCASSLGALGSTEAFFGQGTRLTVV.

This sequence joins TRBV15 and TRBJ1-5, with TRBD1 identical over 7 bases. Germline-derived CDR1 and CDR2 are LNHNV and YYDKDF (reference sequence). V gave up 6 bases and J gave up 6 bases; unmatched junction bases: 8. The CDR3 loop spans 14 amino acids. The CDR3 DNA sequence: TGTGCCACCAGTCGAACAGGGGTAACTCAGCCCCAGCATTTT. Translation: CATSRTGVTQPQHF.

The chain employs TRBV29-1 and TRBJ2-7; 7 nucleotides match TRBD1. Germline values: CDR1 SQVTM, CDR2 ANQGSEA. This CDR3 spans 14 amino acids. V lost 4 bases to trimming and J lost 3 bases; unmatched junction nucleotides: 9. The CDR3 bases are TGCAGCGTTGTTAGGGGGACAGCGAACTACGAGCAGTACTTC. Its translation is CSVVRGTANYEQYF.

This chain uses TRBV7-9 with TRBJ2-3, with D possibly matching TRBD2 (6 bases). This CDR3 region has 15 residues. Germline V gene lookup returns CDR1 SEHNR and CDR2 FQNEAQ (reference sequence). V was clipped by 6 bases and J by 0 bases, with 13 bases between them. CDR3 residues: CASSGGPISTDTQYF. The CDR3 DNA sequence: TGTGCCAGCAGTGGAGGGCCGATTAGCACAGATACGCAGTATTTT.

The chain carries TRBV4-2 and TRBJ2-7; 8 positions match TRBD2. V was pared by 0 bases and J by 3 bases, with 4 bases of the junction left unmatched. This CDR3 is 15 amino acids long. Germline-derived CDR1 and CDR2 are LGHNA and YNFKEQ. The CDR3 loop is CASSQDGAGGYEQYF. The DNA for the CDR3 is TGTGCCAGCAGCCAAGATGGGGCGGGGGGCTACGAGCAGTACTTC.

The chain links TRBV7-9 to TRBJ1-1; D is ambiguous. The CDR3 loop spans 13 amino acids. The ends were cut back, 2 bases at V and 1 base at J, with 5 bases in the middle. From germline, CDR1 is SEHNR and CDR2 FQNEAQ (reference sequence). The CDR3 protein is CASSLNQNTEAFF. CDR3 DNA sequence: TGTGCCAGCAGCTTAAATCAGAACACTGAAGCTTTCTTT.

This clone came up a few times. The rearrangement joins TRBV19 to TRBJ2-2, with TRBD2 as a possible D gene (5 bases). V shed 3 bases and J shed 0 bases, with 14 bases lying between them. CDR1 and CDR2 (germline): LNHDA, SQIVND (reference sequence). This CDR3 comprises 17 residues. CDR3 in DNA: TGTGCCAGTAGTATGAGCGGACGTCCTACGAACACCGGGGAGCTGTTTTTT. Protein: CASSMSGRPTNTGELFF.

The V and J genes are TRBV5-4 and TRBJ2-3, with D tentatively TRBD1 (6 bases). Germline V gene data show CDR1 as SGHNT and CDR2 as YYREEE (reference sequence). The CDR3 consists of 14 residues. The V gene lost 0 bases and the J gene lost 3 bases, with 8 bases spanning the gap. This CDR3 is CASSLGTVTDTQYF. The CDR3 region has the DNA TGTGCCAGCAGCTTGGGGACAGTGACAGATACGCAGTATTTT.

V gene TRBV9 combines with J gene TRBJ2-3; 15 nucleotides align to TRBD2. The CDR3 spans 18 residues. Germline values: CDR1 SGDLS, CDR2 YYNGEE. With V trimmed by 0 bases and J by 6 bases, 8 bases remained unmatched. The CDR3 reads CASSVGLHGLAGGDTQYF. DNA of the CDR3: TGTGCCAGCAGCGTAGGGCTTCACGGACTAGCGGGAGGGGATACGCAGTATTTT.

CDR3 nucleotides: TGCAGCGTTGAAGACAACATGGGACAGGGGTTTTGGTATGGCTACACCTTC. Translation gives CSVEDNMGQGFWYGYTF. The V gene is TRBV29-1, the J gene TRBJ1-2; 10 nucleotides agree with TRBD1. Germline V gives CDR1 SQVTM, CDR2 ANQGSEA. The CDR3 loop spans 17 amino acids. With 0 bases clipped from V and 5 bases from J, the junction kept 12 bases outside the gene matches.

The chain links TRBV19 to TRBJ2-7; TRBD1 matches 8 bases. The CDR3 extends over 15 amino acids. Trimming cost V 6 bases and J 3 bases; bases outside gene matches: 10. Germline-derived CDR1 and CDR2 are LNHDA and SQIVND (reference sequence). The CDR3 region has the DNA TGTGCCAGTAGGGCGGGGCAGGGGGCCTTCTACGAGCAGTACTTC. Amino acids: CASRAGQGAFYEQYF.